This TCR beta chain was sequenced in a study of T-cell reconstitution after alpha-beta-depleted transplantation in children. After removal of 0 bases from V and 4 bases from J, the junction contained 4 bases not matched to a gene. The CDR3 loop spans 15 amino acids. In germline, CDR1 is SGHRS, CDR2 YFSETQ. Unique molecular identifiers were built into the TCRbeta library. From the PCR reads, TCRdb called clonotypes with MiXCR, one entry per CDR3 protein. The table has 250,000 to 400,000 distinct CDR3 sequences, 23% seen once. Broader study findings: The study traced high day-60 TCRbeta diversity in some patients to surviving recipient T cells and thymic progenitors. One year after transplant, T-cell counts and diversity came mostly from newly produced T cells. There were reportedly several hundred expanded graft clones from which alpha-beta T cells came about two months after transplant.

Comment on this clonotype: What it recognizes is unknown.

This clonotype was sampled from a male patient younger than 18 who had a stem cell transplant for acute lymphoblastic leukemia, so the T cells may come from the graft donor. The sample consisted of PBMCs, mostly from graft donor cells, taken 180 days after TCRalphabeta/CD19-depleted stem cell transplant. The gene calls are TRBV5-1 and TRBJ1-2; 9 nucleotides align to TRBD1. CDR3 sequence: CASSLGTGVAYGYTF. The CDR3 DNA is TGCGCCAGCAGCTTGGGGACAGGGGTGGCCTATGGCTACACCTTC.